A single sample is the source of the 5 T cell receptor beta chains below, sequenced in a study of T cell responses to AZD1222 COVID-19 vaccine. Only in-frame clones appear in the TCRdb table, and some are missing; sequencing was by immunoSEQ multiplex PCR. This sample has over 90,000 clones; 86% occur once, and the top ten carry approximately 5%. Sample: peripheral blood, taken on day 0 of AZD1222 vaccination. The receptors originated from an adult in good health.

The chain joins TRBV7-2 to TRBJ1-1; D not resolved. The germline V and J ends were trimmed by 1 base and 1 base, with 10 bases remaining between them. The germline V gene encodes CDR1 SGHTA and CDR2 FQGNSA. This CDR3 contains 15 residues. The DNA of the CDR3 is TGTGCCAGCAGCTTAGAGGCCACCCAGAACACTGAAGCTTTCTTT. Encoded protein: CASSLEATQNTEAFF.

In DNA, the CDR3 is TGTGCCAGCAGCAAATCTCCCCTAGCGGGGGACACAGATACGCAGTATTTT. The encoded protein is CASSKSPLAGDTDTQYF. The chain couples TRBV21-1 to TRBJ2-3; no DNA check was done on the table's D call, TRBD2. TRBV21-1 is described as a pseudogene. CDR3 length: 17 residues.

The J gene is TRBJ1-5, the V gene TRBV30; D is possibly TRBD1 (6 bases). Trimming stripped 0 bases from V and 7 bases from J, with 19 bases between. CDR3 length equals 16 residues. Germline values: CDR1 GTSNPN, CDR2 SVGIG (reference sequence). In DNA, the CDR3 is TGTGCCTGGAGTGTAGGGGGGGCCAGAGTAGGGCAGCCCCAGCATTTT. Translation: CAWSVGGARVGQPQHF.

In this sample, this clone turned up once. CDR3 sequence reads: CASSPGVSAYEQYF. CDR3 DNA sequence: TGTGCCAGCTCACCAGGAGTTTCCGCCTACGAGCAGTACTTC. V and J are TRBV18 and TRBJ2-7; D is unresolved. Trimming stripped 2 bases from V and 2 bases from J, with 10 bases between. Germline lookup yields CDR1 KGHSH and CDR2 LQKENI. CDR3 length: 14 amino acids. Supplemented by reference TRBV18 and TRBJ2-7, the full variable domain reads NAGVMQNPRHLVRRRGQEARLRCSPMKGHSHVYWYRQLPEEGLKFMVYLQKENIIDESGMPKERFSAEFPKEGPSILRIQQVVRGDSAAYFCASSPGVSAYEQYFGPGTRLTVT.

V and J are TRBV9 and TRBJ1-1; perhaps TRBD1 as D (6 bases). Germline V gives CDR1 SGDLS, CDR2 YYNGEE. The CDR3 covers 13 residues. V lost 3 bases and J lost 4, with 10 bases in between. The CDR3: CASSEGGGTEAFF. DNA for the CDR3: TGTGCCAGCAGCGAGGGGGGAGGCACTGAAGCTTTCTTT.